This TCR beta chain was recovered during a study of shared clonotypes between healthy human individuals. Across the whole study: Donors had three CD4 naive, three CD4 memory, two CD8 naive and one CD8 memory plate apiece.

The CDR3 contains 13 residues. Trimming cost V 1 base and J 8 bases, with 12 bases left between them. The germline CDR1 and CDR2 sequences are SGHKS and YYEKEE (reference sequence). General study points: All-four-donor shared clonotypes had higher generation probabilities than non-shared clonotypes did.

Execution of the assay was at deep level. Data came from immunoSEQ multiplex PCR; TCRdb stores just in-frame clones and leaves some out. The sample lists over 800,000 clones; 80% to 95% were seen once. In the naive CD8 group, cells lacked CD45RO and were positively selected for CCR7, so terminally differentiated effector memory CD45RA+ cells were left out. On this clone: Antigen unknown.

The receptor comes from a man aged 30 to 39 in good health. The V call is TRBV5-5, the J call TRBJ1-1; D uncertain. Sequences were obtained from naive CD8+ T cells sorted from blood. The CDR3 DNA sequence: TGTGCCAGCAGCTTGCATCCGGCACAAGAAGCTTTCTTT. This encodes CASSLHPAQEAFF.